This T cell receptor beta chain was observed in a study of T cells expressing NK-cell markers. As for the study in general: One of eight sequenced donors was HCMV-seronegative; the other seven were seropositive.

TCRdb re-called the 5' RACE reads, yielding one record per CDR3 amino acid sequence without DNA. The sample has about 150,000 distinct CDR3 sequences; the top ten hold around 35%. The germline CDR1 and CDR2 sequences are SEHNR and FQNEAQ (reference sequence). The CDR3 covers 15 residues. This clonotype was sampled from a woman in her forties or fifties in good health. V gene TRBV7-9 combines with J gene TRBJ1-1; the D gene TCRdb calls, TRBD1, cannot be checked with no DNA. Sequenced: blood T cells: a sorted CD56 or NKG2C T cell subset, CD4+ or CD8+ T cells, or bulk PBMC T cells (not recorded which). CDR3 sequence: CASSSQRTGSPEAFF.